This TCR beta chain was sequenced for a study of blood T cell repertoires in COVID-19 (TCRdb year 2020). Study-level background: Samples from collaborators originated in the United States, Italy and Spain and spanned both the acute and convalescent phases of COVID-19. The prospective study material was composed of cDNA or gDNA derived from T cells, B-cell-depleted T cells, or PBMCs. Deeply sampled blood TCRbeta repertoires from subjects exposed to, actively infected with, or recovered from COVID-19 were included in the dataset. The repertoires were released in a freely available public database meant as a resource for research on the immune response to SARS-CoV-2. Samples came from the ongoing ImmuneRACE study (first 160 participants) plus 1,254 subjects from 6 global collaborators. Sample metadata almost always included a de-identified subject ID, COVID-19 status, age in years and sex. Where available, HLA class I and class II types were obtained from metadata supplied by the sample provider rather than from assay-based typing. Results the study describes overall, beyond this receptor: The amount of clinical and demographic metadata varied by source and participant and was provided uncurated.

Participants in the prospective study were aged roughly 18 to 100 years, lived in 24 United States geographic areas, and enrolled through a virtual design. Cohort assignment in the prospective study relied on participant-reported clinical history from a screening survey and a study questionnaire. Exposed participants had been in contact with someone with a PCR-confirmed or clinician-diagnosed COVID-19 case within 2 weeks of study entry. Mobile phlebotomists in the prospective study collected whole blood, serum and a nasopharyngeal or oropharyngeal swab from every participant. Prospective study participants could optionally give additional blood draws and questionnaires over an approximately two-month period. Blood samples from the prospective study were shipped frozen or at room temperature prior to DNA extraction. Per the germline V gene, SNHLY is the CDR1 and FYNNEI is the CDR2. The cysteine opens and the phenylalanine closes a CDR3 of 13 amino acids. Only the CDR3 DNA stays, 39 bases, in frame from base 1. The junction shows trimming of 6 bases on V and 6 bases on J, and the gene matches do not reach 6 bases of it.

TCRbeta CDR3 regions were amplified from genomic DNA using the immunoSEQ Assay, a bias-controlled multiplex PCR. Per the original workflow: Nucleated cell counts per sample were estimated from amplification of reference gene primers within the assay. Sequence reads were collapsed and filtered to measure the absolute abundance of every unique TCRbeta CDR3 rearrangement. For each sample, productive Simpson clonality was calculated as the square root of Simpson's diversity index across productive rearrangements. In its TCRdb copy, this immuneACCESS table keeps in-frame sequences only and misses some clones. Where compared with another copy, unresolved V genes explain less than half of these, and the others have no known cause. The V and J calls and the clone size are those of that table, but D and trimming were determined from the DNA. The sample contains roughly 430,000 clones, approximately 91% of them found a single time. The top ten constitute approximately 1.3% of the sample.

In regard to this clone: The target of this receptor is not known. No qualities accompany the bases; no much larger clone lies one base away.

The chain employs TRBV2 and TRBJ1-2; TRBD1 lines up with 8 middle nucleotides. The sequencing sample was made of PBMCs or T cells enriched from blood (not recorded which). This TCR derives from a woman between 18 and 29 years old who had been exposed to COVID-19. CDR3 reads: CASRGTGGNGYTF. The sequenced DNA: TGTGCCAGCAGGGGTACAGGGGGGAATGGCTACACCTTC.